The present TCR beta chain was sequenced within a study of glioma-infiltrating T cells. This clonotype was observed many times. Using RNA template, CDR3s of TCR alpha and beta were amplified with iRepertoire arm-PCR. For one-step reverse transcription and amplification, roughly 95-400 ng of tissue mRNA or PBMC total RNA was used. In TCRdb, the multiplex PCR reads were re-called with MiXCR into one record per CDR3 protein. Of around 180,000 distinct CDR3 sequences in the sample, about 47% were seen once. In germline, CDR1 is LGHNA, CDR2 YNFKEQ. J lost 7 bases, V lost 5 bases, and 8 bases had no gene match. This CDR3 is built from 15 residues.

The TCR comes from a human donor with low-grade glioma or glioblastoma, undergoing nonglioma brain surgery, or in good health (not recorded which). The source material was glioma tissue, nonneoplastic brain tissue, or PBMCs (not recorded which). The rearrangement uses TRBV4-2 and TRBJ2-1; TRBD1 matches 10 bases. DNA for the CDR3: TGTGCCAGCAGCACACCGGGACAGGGGAGAAATGAGCAGTTCTTC. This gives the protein CASSTPGQGRNEQFF.